What follows are 10 T cell receptor beta chains derived from one specimen sequenced in a study of metastatic and nonmetastatic thyroid tumors. Every patient underwent thyroid surgery untreated. TCRdb re-analyzed the PCR reads using MiXCR. In the table there are approximately 16,000 clones, around a third of which are singletons. The sequenced sample was tumor tissue. The receptors were sampled from a male donor with papillary thyroid cancer or a benign thyroid nodule (not recorded which). Some clones in this sample may be carry-over from other donors' samples.

This clone was recorded a few times. No conserved phenylalanine or tryptophan is present at the end of the CDR3, so a read error is the likely explanation. The DNA is left out, because the CDR3 cannot be placed on it with certainty; the CDR3 is given as TCRdb lists it. The chain links TRBV20-1 to TRBJ2-7; the D segment call TRBD1 is taken from the table without a DNA check. CDR1 is DFQATT and CDR2 is SNEGSKA in the germline V gene (reference sequence). Ends included, the CDR3 has 16 residues. The CDR3 loop reads CSARDAGDGFNYEQYL.

The sample holds a few counts of this clone. The rearrangement links TRBV6-2 or TRBV6-3 to TRBJ2-2; TRBD2 matches 8 bases. This CDR3 comprises 17 residues. Germline CDR1 and CDR2: MNHEY and SVGEGT. Trimming took 3 bases from V and 2 from J; bases not matched to a gene: 8. In DNA form, the CDR3 reads TGTGCCAGCAGTTATCATCCAGTAGCGGGAAACACCGGGGAGCTGTTTTTT. Its protein product is CASSYHPVAGNTGELFF.

This clone was seen many times. The chain carries TRBV10-2 and TRBJ2-5; D is unresolved. With 2 bases removed from V and 5 bases from J, the gap between germline ends came to 12 bases. Germline-derived CDR1 and CDR2 are WSHSY and SAAADI. The CDR3 consists of 14 residues. The CDR3 nucleotides are TGCGCCAGCAGTGAGCCGGGCTTTGGTGAGACCCAGTACTTC. It yields the protein CASSEPGFGETQYF.

This chain links TRBV20-1 with TRBJ1-1; TRBD1 aligns across 7 bases. The J segment lost 1 base and the V segment lost 2 bases, leaving 4 bases of the junction unmatched. CDR1 and CDR2 (germline): DFQATT, SNEGSKA (reference sequence). The CDR3 has 14 residues. CDR3 sequence (DNA): TGCAGTGCTAGACCCCAGGGGGGGAACACTGAAGCTTTCTTT. It yields the protein CSARPQGGNTEAFF.

This clone was detected a few times. The V call is TRBV19, the J call TRBJ2-7; TRBD1 aligns across 9 bases. Germline CDR1 LNHDA, CDR2 SQIVND (reference sequence). Trimming cost V 9 bases and J 6 bases; bases outside gene matches: 9. The CDR3 runs 13 residues. CDR3 loop: CASAGTGRFEQYF. The CDR3 DNA follows: TGTGCCAGCGCCGGGACAGGGAGATTCGAGCAGTACTTC.

This clone occurred a few times. The chain combines TRBV10-1 with TRBJ2-7, with D tentatively TRBD2 (5 bases). The V end was cut by 0 bases, the J end by 0 bases, with 9 bases between. The CDR3 contains 15 residues. The germline CDR1 and CDR2 sequences are WNHNN and SYGVQD (reference sequence). The CDR3 region is CASSESGDYSYEQYF. The CDR3 region has the DNA TGCGCCAGCAGTGAGTCCGGGGATTACTCCTACGAGCAGTACTTC.

With respect to this clone: The junction and the germline gene differ at one end; a read error may be behind it. The chain uses TRBV2 and TRBJ1-6, with D possibly matching TRBD1 (5 bases). This CDR3 has 15 residues. Germline values: CDR1 SNHLY, CDR2 FYNNEI. The CDR3 bases are TGTGCCAGCAAACGGACAAACGTCTATAATGCACCCATCCACTTT. This translates into CASKRTNVYNAPIHF.

This clone occurred many times. The chain links TRBV4-1 to TRBJ1-5; D unclear. V lost 0 bases and J 0 bases, leaving 9 bases between the germline ends. From germline, CDR1 is MGHRA and CDR2 YSYEKL. This CDR3 spans 16 amino acids. DNA for the CDR3: TGCGCCAGCAGCCAAGAACCGACTTATAGCAATCAGCCCCAGCATTTT. Translation gives CASSQEPTYSNQPQHF.

This clone came up many times. The chain uses TRBV28 and TRBJ2-3, with 9 bases aligning to TRBD2. CDR1 and CDR2 (germline): MDHEN, SYDVKM. V gave up 2 bases and J gave up 3 bases; unmatched junction bases: 9. The CDR3 extends over 17 amino acids. CDR3 bases: TGTGCCAGCAGTTTAAGATCGAGCGGGGGGAGGACAGATACGCAGTATTTT. Translation gives CASSLRSSGGRTDTQYF.

This clone is medium-sized (0.01 to 0.1%) by share. The chain combines TRBV9 with TRBJ1-2; maybe TRBD1 (5 bases). Trimming cost V 4 bases and J 0 bases, with 16 bases left between them. The length of the CDR3 is 16 residues. Germline CDR1 SGDLS, CDR2 YYNGEE. The CDR3 nucleotides read TGTGCCAGCAGCCGACTCGTGGGACGGACTAACTATGGCTACACCTTC. It is translated as CASSRLVGRTNYGYTF. The full variable domain, rest sourced from reference TRBV9 and TRBJ1-2, is DSGVTQTPKHLITATGQRVTLRCSPRSGDLSVYWYQQSLDQGLQFLIQYYNGEERAKGNILERFSAQQFPDLHSELNLSSLELGDSALYFCASSRLVGRTNYGYTFGSGTRLTVV.